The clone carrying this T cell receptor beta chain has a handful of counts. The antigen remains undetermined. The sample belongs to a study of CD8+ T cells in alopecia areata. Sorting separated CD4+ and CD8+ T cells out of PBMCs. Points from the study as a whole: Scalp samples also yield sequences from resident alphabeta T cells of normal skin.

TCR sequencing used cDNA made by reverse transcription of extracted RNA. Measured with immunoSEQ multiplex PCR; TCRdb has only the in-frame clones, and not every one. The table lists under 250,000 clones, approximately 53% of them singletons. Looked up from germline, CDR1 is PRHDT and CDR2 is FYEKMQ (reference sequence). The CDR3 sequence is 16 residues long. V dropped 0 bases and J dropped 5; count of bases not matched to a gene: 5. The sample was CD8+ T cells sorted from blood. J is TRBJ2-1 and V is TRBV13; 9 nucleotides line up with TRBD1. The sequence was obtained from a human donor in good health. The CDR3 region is CASSLGPGTGNNEQFF. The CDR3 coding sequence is TGTGCCAGCAGCTTAGGCCCCGGGACAGGGAACAATGAGCAGTTCTTC.